Listed below are T cell receptor beta chains from one sample, sequenced in a study of cytomegalovirus exposure and HLA in healthy donors. TCRdb keeps only in-frame clones here, not all; method: immunoSEQ multiplex PCR. The sample yields around 68,000 clones, 85% to 90% seen once. Sequenced sample: PBMCs. All receptors derive from a female donor in good health and CMV-seronegative. Each CDR3 is given with its conserved first and last residue. A D gene is named only where the DNA matches it firmly. For some rows the clone size is stated as once, few or many, or as a class when expanded; others skip it.

>TRBJ2-7|TRBV29-1|NA|NA
CSVVGIFYEQYF
TGCAGCGTTGTGGGCATCTTCTACGAGCAGTACTTC
>TRBJ1-4|TRBV28|NA|once
CASSGPPEGKLFF
TGTGCCAGCAGCGGACCACCTGAGGGAAAACTGTTTTTT
>TRBJ1-3|TRBV11-2|NA|NA
CASSTRSTTVSGNTIYF
TGTGCCAGCAGCACCAGATCAACGACAGTCTCTGGAAACACCATATATTTT
>TRBJ2-7|TRBV9|TRBD1|NA
CASSGGTGGAYSYEQYF
TGTGCCAGCAGCGGTGGGACAGGGGGCGCATACTCCTACGAGCAGTACTTC
>TRBJ1-1|TRBV14|NA|NA
CASSQGITVSAFF
TGTGCCAGCAGCCAAGGAATTACAGTGTCCGCTTTCTTT
>TRBJ2-7|TRBV30|NA|NA
CAWSPVTYEQYF
TGTGCCTGGAGTCCCGTTACCTACGAGCAGTACTTC
>TRBJ2-7|TRBV2|NA|NA
CAGRTEYEQYF
TGTGCCGGCCGGACAGAGTACGAGCAGTACTTC
>TRBJ1-2|TRBV28|TRBD1|NA
CASSQGQAGYGYTF
TGTGCCAGCAGCCAGGGACAGGCGGGATATGGCTACACCTTC
>TRBJ2-5|TRBV2|NA|NA
CASSGGGAQETQYF
TGTGCCAGCAGTGGAGGGGGGGCGCAAGAGACCCAGTACTTC
>TRBJ2-3|TRBV30|NA|NA
CAWSQAHTQYF
TGTGCCTGGAGCCAGGCTCATACGCAGTATTTT
>TRBJ2-2|TRBV4-2|TRBD2|NA
CASSQDVRGGAGELFF
TGTGCCAGCAGCCAAGATGTACGGGGGGGCGCCGGGGAGCTGTTTTTT
>TRBJ2-1|TRBV28|NA|NA
CASRLTAVYNEQFF
TGTGCCAGCAGATTAACCGCGGTGTACAATGAGCAGTTCTTC
>TRBJ2-1|TRBV2|NA|NA
CASGFEQSSYNEQFF
TGTGCCAGCGGATTTGAACAGAGCTCCTACAATGAGCAGTTCTTC
>TRBJ2-5|TRBV5-4|NA|few
CASSRPGVGETQYF
TGTGCCAGCAGCCGCCCGGGAGTCGGGGAGACCCAGTACTTC
>TRBJ2-3|TRBV6-5|TRBD2|NA
CASSSGLAGDTDTQYF
TGTGCCAGCAGTTCTGGACTAGCGGGGGACACAGATACGCAGTATTTT
>TRBJ1-4|TRBV28|NA|NA
CASTGEFEKLFF
TGTGCCAGCACAGGGGAATTTGAAAAACTGTTTTTT
>TRBJ2-7|TRBV7-9|NA|NA
CASNREYSYEQYF
TGTGCCAGCAACAGGGAATACTCCTACGAGCAGTACTTC
>TRBJ2-7|TRBV28|NA|NA
CASSETGSYEQYF
TGTGCCAGCAGTGAAACAGGCTCCTACGAGCAGTACTTC